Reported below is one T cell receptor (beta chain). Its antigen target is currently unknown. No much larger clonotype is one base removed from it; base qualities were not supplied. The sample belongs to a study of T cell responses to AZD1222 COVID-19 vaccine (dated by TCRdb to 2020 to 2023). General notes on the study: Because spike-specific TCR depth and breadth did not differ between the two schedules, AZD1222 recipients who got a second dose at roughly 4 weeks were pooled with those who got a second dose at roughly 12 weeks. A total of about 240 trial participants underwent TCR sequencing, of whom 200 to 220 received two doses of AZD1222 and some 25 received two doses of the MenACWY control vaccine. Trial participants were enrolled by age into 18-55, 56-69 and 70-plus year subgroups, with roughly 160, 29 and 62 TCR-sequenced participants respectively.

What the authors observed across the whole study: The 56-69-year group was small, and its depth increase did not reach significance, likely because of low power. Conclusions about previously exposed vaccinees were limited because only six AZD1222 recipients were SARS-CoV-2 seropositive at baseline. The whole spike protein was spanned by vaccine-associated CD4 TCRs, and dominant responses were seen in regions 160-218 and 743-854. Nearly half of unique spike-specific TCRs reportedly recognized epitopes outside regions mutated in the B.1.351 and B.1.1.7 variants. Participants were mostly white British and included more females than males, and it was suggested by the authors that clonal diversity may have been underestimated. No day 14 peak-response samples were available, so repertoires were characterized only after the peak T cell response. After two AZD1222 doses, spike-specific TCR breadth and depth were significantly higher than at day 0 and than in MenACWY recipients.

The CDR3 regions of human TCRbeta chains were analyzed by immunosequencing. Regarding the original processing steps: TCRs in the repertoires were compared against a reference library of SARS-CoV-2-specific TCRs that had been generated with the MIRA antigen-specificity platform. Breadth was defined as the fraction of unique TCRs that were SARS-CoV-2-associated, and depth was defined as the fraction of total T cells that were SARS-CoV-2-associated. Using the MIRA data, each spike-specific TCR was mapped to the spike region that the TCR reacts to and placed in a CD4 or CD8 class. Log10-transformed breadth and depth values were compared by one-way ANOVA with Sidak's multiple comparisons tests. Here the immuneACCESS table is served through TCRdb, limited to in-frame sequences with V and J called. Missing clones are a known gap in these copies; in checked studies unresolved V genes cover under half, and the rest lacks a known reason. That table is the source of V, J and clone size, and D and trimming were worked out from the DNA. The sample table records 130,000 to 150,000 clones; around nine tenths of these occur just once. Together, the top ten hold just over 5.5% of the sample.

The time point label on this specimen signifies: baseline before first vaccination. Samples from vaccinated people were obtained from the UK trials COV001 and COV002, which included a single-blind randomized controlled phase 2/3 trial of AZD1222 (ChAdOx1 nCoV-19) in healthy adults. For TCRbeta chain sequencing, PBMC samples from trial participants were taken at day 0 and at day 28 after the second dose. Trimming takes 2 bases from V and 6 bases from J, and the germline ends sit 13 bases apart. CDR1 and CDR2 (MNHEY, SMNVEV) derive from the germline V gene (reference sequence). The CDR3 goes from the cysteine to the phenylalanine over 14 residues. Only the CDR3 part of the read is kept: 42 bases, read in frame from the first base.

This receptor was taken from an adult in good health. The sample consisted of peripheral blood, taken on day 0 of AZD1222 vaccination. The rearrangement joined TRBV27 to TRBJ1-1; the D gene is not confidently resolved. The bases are TGTGCCAGCAGTTTAGCCGGGGTCGGGCCTGAAGCTTTCTTT. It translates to CASSLAGVGPEAFF.